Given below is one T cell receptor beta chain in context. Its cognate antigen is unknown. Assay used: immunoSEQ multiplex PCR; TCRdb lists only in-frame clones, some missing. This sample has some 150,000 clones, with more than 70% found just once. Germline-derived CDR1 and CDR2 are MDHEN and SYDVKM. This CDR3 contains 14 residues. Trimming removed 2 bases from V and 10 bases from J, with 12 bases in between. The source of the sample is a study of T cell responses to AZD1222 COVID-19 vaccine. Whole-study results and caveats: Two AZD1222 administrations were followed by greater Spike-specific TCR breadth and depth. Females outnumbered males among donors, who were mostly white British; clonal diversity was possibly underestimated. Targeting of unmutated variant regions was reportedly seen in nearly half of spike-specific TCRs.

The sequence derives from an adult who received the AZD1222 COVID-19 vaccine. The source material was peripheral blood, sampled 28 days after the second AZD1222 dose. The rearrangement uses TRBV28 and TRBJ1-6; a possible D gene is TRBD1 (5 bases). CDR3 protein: CASSLGGGRSPLHF. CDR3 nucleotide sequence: TGTGCCAGCAGTTTAGGGGGAGGAAGGTCACCCCTCCACTTT.